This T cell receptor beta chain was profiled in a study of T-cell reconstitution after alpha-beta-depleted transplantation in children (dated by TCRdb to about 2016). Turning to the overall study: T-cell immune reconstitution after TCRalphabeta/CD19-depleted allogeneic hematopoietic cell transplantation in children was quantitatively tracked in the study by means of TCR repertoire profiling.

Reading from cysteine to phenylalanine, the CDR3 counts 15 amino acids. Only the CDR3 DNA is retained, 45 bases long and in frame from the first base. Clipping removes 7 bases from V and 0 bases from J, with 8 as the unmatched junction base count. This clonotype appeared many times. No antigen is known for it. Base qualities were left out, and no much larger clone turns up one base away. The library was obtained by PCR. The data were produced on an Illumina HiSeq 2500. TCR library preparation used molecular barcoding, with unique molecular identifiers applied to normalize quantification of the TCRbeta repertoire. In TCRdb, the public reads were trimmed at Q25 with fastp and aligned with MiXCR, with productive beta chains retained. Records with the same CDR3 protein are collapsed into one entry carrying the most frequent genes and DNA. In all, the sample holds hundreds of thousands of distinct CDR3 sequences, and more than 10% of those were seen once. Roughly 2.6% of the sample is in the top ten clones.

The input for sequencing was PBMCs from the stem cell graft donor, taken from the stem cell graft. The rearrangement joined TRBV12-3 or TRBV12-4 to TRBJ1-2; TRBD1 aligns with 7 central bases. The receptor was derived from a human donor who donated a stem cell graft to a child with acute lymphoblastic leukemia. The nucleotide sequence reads TGTGCCAGCAAAACAGGACAGGCATCTAACTATGGCTACACCTTC. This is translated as CASKTGQASNYGYTF.